This TCR beta chain was profiled in a study of T-cell reconstitution after alpha-beta-depleted transplantation in children. Unique molecular identifiers were used to barcode this TCRbeta library. TCRdb re-derived calls from the PCR reads in MiXCR, one entry per CDR3 protein. Altogether about 70,000 distinct CDR3 sequences are present, about 11% being singletons, with the ten largest covering about 12%. General study findings and limits: Newly generated T cells supplied most T-cell counts and diversity one year post-transplant. In some patients, recipient T cells and intrathymic progenitors surviving conditioning explained high day-60 diversity. After transplant, at about two months, alpha-beta T cells were reportedly derived from several hundred expanded graft clones.

This clonotype was seen many times. Antigen: not known. Trimming stripped 8 bases from V and 5 bases from J, with 13 bases between. CDR1 and CDR2 from the germline V gene are MNHEY and SVGEGT. This CDR3 has 14 residues. This chain connects TRBV6-2 or TRBV6-3 to TRBJ1-6; D is ambiguous. The starting material was PBMCs, obtained before TCRalphabeta/CD19-depleted stem cell transplant. The receptor comes from a boy younger than 18 with acute myeloid leukemia, due to receive a stem cell transplant. The CDR3 DNA follows: TGTGCCAGCGGGTACGACACCGATAATTCACCCCTCCACTTT. Its protein is CASGYDTDNSPLHF.